This TCR beta chain was identified in a study of T cells after yellow fever vaccination. Findings and caveats of the study: A small proportion of clonotypes was detected in both the CD4 and CD8 compartments.

Losses at the gene ends were 3 bases for V and 5 bases for J; bases not matched to a gene: 5. Germline-derived CDR1 and CDR2 are SGHDT and YYEEEE. The CDR3 spans 14 residues. The table lists this clonotype with a few counts. What it binds is unknown. A single record per CDR3 protein comes from TCRdb applying MiXCR to the 5' RACE reads. The table lists about 310,000 distinct CDR3 sequences, about 3.5% of them singletons. This clonotype was obtained from a young man who received the YFV17D yellow fever vaccine. This sequence joins TRBV5-6 and TRBJ2-5; 9 positions match TRBD1. The specimen was PBMCs, collected on the day of the yellow fever booster vaccination. CDR3 sequence reads: CASSSAQGAETQYF. The CDR3 DNA is TGTGCCAGCAGCTCGGCACAGGGGGCCGAGACCCAGTACTTC.